This T cell receptor (beta chain) derives from a study of OX40 agonist ivuxolimab in advanced cancers. Study summary: Cancers in dose escalation were hepatocellular, melanoma, renal cell and head and neck.

About this clone itself: What it binds is unknown.

Patients were ruled out by autoimmune disease history or systemic immunosuppression. The data were produced by immunoSEQ multiplex PCR, yet TCRdb's version contains in-frame clones alone and is incomplete. This sample carries about 76,000 clones, approximately 86% of them seen once, and the ten largest clones take roughly 2.4%. The CDR3 extends over 15 amino acids. Study-wide results and caveats: Dose levels from 0.1 to 3.0 mg/kg saw CD4+ and CD8+ blood T cells expand clonally by week 6. Researchers did not establish what antigens the expanded peripheral T cells target.

The input for sequencing was CD4+ or CD8+ T cells sorted from blood, taken in a trial of the OX40 agonist ivuxolimab. The chain uses TRBV21-1 and TRBJ1-5; TRBD1 is the table's D call and was not checked against the DNA. TRBV21-1 is termed a pseudogene. The TCR sequence derives from an adult with an advanced solid tumor such as melanoma, head and neck, liver or kidney cancer. The CDR3: CASRPDRRGNQPQHF. CDR3 bases: TGTGCCAGCAGGCCGGACAGGAGAGGCAATCAGCCCCAGCATTTT.